A single count supports the clone carrying this TCR beta chain. Additional DNA sequences in this sample encode the identical CDR3. This sample stems from a study of blood T cell repertoires in COVID-19. Germline values: CDR1 SGHRS, CDR2 YFSETQ. Trimming cost V 4 bases and J 1 base, with 9 bases left between them. This CDR3 region has 14 residues. Clones were read by immunoSEQ multiplex PCR, and TCRdb kept only the in-frame ones, dropping some. The sample carries some 150,000 clones, more than 80% recorded once. This sequence originates from a human donor in a cohort sampled during active COVID-19. The sequenced sample consisted of peripheral blood. The chain employs TRBV5-1 and TRBJ1-3; D is possibly TRBD1 (6 bases). The CDR3 is CASSLDSSGNTIYF. The CDR3 bases are TGCGCCAGCAGCCTGGACAGTTCTGGAAACACCATATATTTT.